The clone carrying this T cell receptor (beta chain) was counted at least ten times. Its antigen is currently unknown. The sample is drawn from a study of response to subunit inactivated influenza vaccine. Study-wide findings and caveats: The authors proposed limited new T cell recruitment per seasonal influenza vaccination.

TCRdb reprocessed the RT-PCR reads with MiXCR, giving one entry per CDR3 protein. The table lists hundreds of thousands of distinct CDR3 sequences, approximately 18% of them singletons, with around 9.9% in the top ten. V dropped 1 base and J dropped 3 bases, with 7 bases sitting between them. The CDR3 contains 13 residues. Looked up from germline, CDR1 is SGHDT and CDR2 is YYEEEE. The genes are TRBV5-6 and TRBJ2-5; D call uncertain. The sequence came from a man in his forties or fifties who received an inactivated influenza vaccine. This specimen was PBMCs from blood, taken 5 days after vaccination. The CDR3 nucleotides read TGTGCCAGCAGCTTGATTAGGGAAGAGACCCAGTACTTC. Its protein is CASSLIREETQYF.